The rows below give T cell receptor beta chains drawn from one sample of a study of T cells in Graves' hyperthyroidism and ophthalmopathy. TCRdb recomputed calls from the multiplex PCR reads with MiXCR, one row per CDR3 protein. Here the sample spans under 700,000 distinct CDR3 sequences, around 17% being singletons. Input material: blood. These receptors originate from a young woman with Graves' hyperthyroidism. Each CDR3 is given with its conserved first and last residue.

>TRBJ2-3|TRBV11-2
CASSLFPIPGQGNTDTQYF
>TRBJ2-1|TRBV13
CASSFLKTSYNEQFF
>TRBJ2-6|TRBV4-1
CASSQMGQGVSGANVLTF
>TRBJ2-4|TRBV6-2/TRBV6-3
CASRPEWGPTKNIQYF
>TRBJ1-1|TRBV3-1
CASSQVGGKNTEAFF
>TRBJ1-4|TRBV19
CASRTGRHLATNEKLFF
>TRBJ2-1|TRBV28
CASSLSSGRARSYNEQFF
>TRBJ2-5|TRBV5-1
CASSLGTGKETQYF
>TRBJ1-2|TRBV3-1
CASSFRSGDGYTF
>TRBJ2-7|TRBV4-1
CASSQDGGGVGEQYF
>TRBJ1-2|TRBV9
CASSGDGSFYGYTF
>TRBJ1-5|TRBV28
CASSPRTGYSNQPQHF
>TRBJ2-5|TRBV5-5
CASSLGQLETQYF
>TRBJ2-5|TRBV4-3
CASSQVWGSETQYF
>TRBJ2-4|TRBV13
CASSFFRGGNIQYF
>TRBJ2-5|TRBV2
CASSGGGPKETQYF
>TRBJ1-6|TRBV10-3
CAISEDSYNSPLHF
>TRBJ2-7|TRBV11-2
CASSLVLATYEQYF
>TRBJ2-2|TRBV24-1
CATSDSKSNTGELFF
>TRBJ1-5|TRBV6-2/TRBV6-3
CASGRTGVIQPQHF
>TRBJ1-5|TRBV27
CASSFSSVQPQHF
>TRBJ2-7|TRBV2
CASSEVAGTYEQYF
>TRBJ2-5|TRBV5-1
CASSLAGGRETQYF
>TRBJ1-1|TRBV19
CASSNYGGGDTEAFF
>TRBJ2-3|TRBV4-1
CASSRWGQGLDTQYF
>TRBJ2-2|TRBV7-2
CASSLAAWLFF
>TRBJ2-1|TRBV29-1
CSVGGRLNDEQFF
>TRBJ2-7|TRBV9
CASSRTAVRDEQYF
>TRBJ1-1|TRBV2
CSSRGRAMNTEAFF
>TRBJ1-1|TRBV29-1
CSVERGQGNTEAFF
>TRBJ2-3|TRBV27
CASSSGTYNRTDTQYF
>TRBJ2-4|TRBV20-1
CSASGGTFRNIQYF
>TRBJ2-7|TRBV5-1
CASSLERLVYEQYF
>TRBJ2-1|TRBV28
CASSVSGTGAYNEQFF
>TRBJ2-5|TRBV29-1
CSGLLAGGRFETQYF
>TRBJ1-1|TRBV3-1
CASSHTENTEAFF
>TRBJ1-2|TRBV7-2
CASSLVLGQGGGYTF
>TRBJ2-4|TRBV12-3/TRBV12-4
CASSYPEALAKNIQYF
>TRBJ1-6|TRBV3-1
CASSHSREASPLHF
>TRBJ2-6|TRBV28
CASLRGRGIAGANVLTF
>TRBJ2-5|TRBV18
CASSPRREWETQYF
>TRBJ2-7|TRBV20-1
CSARDSQGNEQYF
>TRBJ1-5|TRBV6-1
CASSKGSGQPQHF
>TRBJ2-3|TRBV12-3/TRBV12-4
CASTTPGLDTDTQYF